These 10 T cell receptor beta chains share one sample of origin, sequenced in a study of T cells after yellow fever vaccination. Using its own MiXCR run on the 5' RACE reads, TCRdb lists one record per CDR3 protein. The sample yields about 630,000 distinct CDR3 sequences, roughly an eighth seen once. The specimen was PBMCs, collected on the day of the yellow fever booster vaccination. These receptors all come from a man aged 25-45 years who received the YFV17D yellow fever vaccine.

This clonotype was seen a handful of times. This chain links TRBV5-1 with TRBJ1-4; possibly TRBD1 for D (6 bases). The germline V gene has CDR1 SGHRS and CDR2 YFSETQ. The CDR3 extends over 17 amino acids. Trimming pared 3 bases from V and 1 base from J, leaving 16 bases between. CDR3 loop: CASSYQSEGVTNEKLFF. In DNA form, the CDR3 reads TGCGCCAGCAGCTATCAGTCGGAGGGGGTAACTAATGAAAAACTGTTTTTT.

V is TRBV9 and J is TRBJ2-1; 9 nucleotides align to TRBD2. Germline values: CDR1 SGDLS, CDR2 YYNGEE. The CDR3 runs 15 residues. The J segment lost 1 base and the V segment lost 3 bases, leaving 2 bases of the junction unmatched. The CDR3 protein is CASSAGLASYNEQFF. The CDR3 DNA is TGTGCCAGCAGCGCCGGACTAGCGTCCTACAATGAGCAGTTCTTC.

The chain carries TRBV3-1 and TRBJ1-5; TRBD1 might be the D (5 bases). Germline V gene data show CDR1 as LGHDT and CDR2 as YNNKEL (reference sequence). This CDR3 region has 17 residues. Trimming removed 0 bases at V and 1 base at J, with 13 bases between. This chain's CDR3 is CASSQDKDTCSNQPQHF. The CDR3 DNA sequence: TGTGCCAGCAGCCAAGATAAGGACACCTGCAGCAATCAGCCCCAGCATTTT.

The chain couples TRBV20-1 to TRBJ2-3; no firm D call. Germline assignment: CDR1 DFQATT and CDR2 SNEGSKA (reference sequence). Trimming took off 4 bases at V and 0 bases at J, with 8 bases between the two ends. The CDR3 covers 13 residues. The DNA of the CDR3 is TGCAGTGCTACACAACTAAGCACAGATACGCAGTATTTT. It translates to CSATQLSTDTQYF.

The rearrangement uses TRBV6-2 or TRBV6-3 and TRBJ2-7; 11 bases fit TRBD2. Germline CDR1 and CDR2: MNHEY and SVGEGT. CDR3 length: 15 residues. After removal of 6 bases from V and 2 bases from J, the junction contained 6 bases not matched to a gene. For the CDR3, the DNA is TGTGCCAGCAGAGATTTAGCGGGAGGGCCCTACGAGCAGTACTTC. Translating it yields CASRDLAGGPYEQYF.

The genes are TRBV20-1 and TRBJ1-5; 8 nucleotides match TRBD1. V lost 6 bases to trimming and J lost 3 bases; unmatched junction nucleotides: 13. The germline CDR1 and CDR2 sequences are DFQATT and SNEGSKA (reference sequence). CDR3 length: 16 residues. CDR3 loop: CSAPAGGSSNNQPQHF. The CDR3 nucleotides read TGCAGTGCCCCCGCAGGGGGCTCTTCCAACAATCAGCCCCAGCATTTT.

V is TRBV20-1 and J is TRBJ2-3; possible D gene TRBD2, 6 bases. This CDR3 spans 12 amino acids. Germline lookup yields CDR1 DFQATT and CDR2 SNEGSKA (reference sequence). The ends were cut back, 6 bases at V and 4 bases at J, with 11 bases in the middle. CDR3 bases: TGCAGTGCCCTTGGGACTGCAGATACGCAGTATTTT. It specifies CSALGTADTQYF.

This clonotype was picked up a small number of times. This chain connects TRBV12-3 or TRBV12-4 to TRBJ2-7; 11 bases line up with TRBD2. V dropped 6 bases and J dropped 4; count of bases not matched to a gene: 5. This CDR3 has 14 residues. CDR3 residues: CASRFSGGEYEQYF. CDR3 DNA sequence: TGTGCCAGCAGATTTAGCGGGGGGGAGTACGAGCAGTACTTC.

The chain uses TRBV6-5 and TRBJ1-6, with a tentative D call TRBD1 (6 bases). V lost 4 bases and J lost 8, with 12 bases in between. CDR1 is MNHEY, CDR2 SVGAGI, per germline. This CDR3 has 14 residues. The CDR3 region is CASSWTVADSPLHF. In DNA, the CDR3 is TGTGCCAGCAGTTGGACAGTGGCGGATTCACCCCTCCACTTT.

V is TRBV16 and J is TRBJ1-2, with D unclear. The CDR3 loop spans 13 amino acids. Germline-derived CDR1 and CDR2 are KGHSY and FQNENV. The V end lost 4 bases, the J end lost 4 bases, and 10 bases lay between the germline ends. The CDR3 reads CASSLGTFYGYTF. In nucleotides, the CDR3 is TGTGCCAGCAGCCTCGGAACCTTCTATGGCTACACCTTC.